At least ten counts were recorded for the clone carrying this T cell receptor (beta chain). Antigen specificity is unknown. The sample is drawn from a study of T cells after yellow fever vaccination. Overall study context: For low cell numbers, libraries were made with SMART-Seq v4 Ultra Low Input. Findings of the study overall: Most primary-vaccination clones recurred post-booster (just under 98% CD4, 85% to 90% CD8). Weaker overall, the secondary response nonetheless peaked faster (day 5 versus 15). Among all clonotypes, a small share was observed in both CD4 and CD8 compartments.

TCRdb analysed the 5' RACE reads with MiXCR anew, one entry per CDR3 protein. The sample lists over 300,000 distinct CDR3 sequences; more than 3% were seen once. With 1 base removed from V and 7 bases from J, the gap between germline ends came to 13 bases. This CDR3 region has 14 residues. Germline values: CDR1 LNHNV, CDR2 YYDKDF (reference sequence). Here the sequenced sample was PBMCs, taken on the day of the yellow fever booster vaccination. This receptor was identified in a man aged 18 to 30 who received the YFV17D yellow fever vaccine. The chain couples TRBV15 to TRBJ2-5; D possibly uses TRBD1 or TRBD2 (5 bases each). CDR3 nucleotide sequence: TGTGCCACCAGCAGAGGAGGGGATTACGGGACCCAGTACTTC. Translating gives CATSRGGDYGTQYF.